This entry features one TCR beta chain sequence. The data are from a study of T cell changes during pregnancy in multiple sclerosis. Assay: immunoSEQ multiplex PCR; the TCRdb copy retains only in-frame clones and omits some. This repertoire shows around 88,000 clones, around 94% found once; its top ten account for over 2%. The CDR3 spans 15 residues. Per the germline V gene, CDR1 is SGHVS and CDR2 is FNYEAQ. The trim removed 1 base at V and 4 bases at J, leaving 6 bases unmatched. This sample comprised peripheral blood, obtained in the first trimester of pregnancy. The TCR originated in a female donor with multiple sclerosis, enrolled in a pregnancy study. The chain is built from TRBV7-6 and TRBJ2-7, with TRBD1 matching 8 bases. The DNA for the CDR3 is TGTGCCAGCAGCTTAGTGCAGGGGGCAACTTACGAGCAGTACTTC. Its translation: CASSLVQGATYEQYF.